Listed here is a single T cell receptor (beta chain). Only in-frame clones appear in the TCRdb table, and some are missing; sequencing was by immunoSEQ multiplex PCR. The sample includes approximately 310,000 clones, approximately 81% seen only once; the top ten take 1.5% to 2%. This sample is part of a study of blood T cell repertoires in COVID-19. Participant ages covered about 18 to 89 years across around 22 US areas. Cohorts were based on clinical histories the participants reported. CDR3 length: 15 amino acids. The trim removed 4 bases at V and 2 bases at J, leaving 5 bases unmatched. Germline V lookup: CDR1 SGHNT, CDR2 YYREEE (reference sequence).

The rearrangement links TRBV5-4 to TRBJ2-2, with TRBD1 identical over 7 bases. Material: PBMCs or T cells enriched from blood (not recorded which). This receptor was identified in a woman younger than 45 who had been exposed to COVID-19. CDR3 region: CASSPTGANTGELFF. DNA of the CDR3: TGTGCCAGCAGCCCCACAGGGGCAAACACCGGGGAGCTGTTTTTT.